These T cell receptor beta chains were read from a single sample in a study of beta chain features in type 1 diabetes. Profiled with immunoSEQ multiplex PCR; TCRdb holds only in-frame clones, not every one. The table shows under 200,000 clones, with 10% occurring only once. The sequencing input was central memory CD4+ T cells from blood. Every receptor here comes from a man younger than 45 with type 1 diabetes. CDR3s include the opening cysteine and the closing phenylalanine or tryptophan.

>TRBV18|TRBJ1-2
CASSPGQDFYGYTF
>TRBV5-1|TRBJ2-5
CASSLASGRETQYF
>TRBV11-2|TRBJ2-7
CASSPHIGAYEQYF
>TRBV19|TRBJ1-2
CASSSITGTELNYGYTF
>TRBV19|TRBJ2-5
CATRKSDQETQYF
>TRBV11-2|TRBJ1-4
CASSFSDGGEKLFF
>TRBV4-3|TRBJ2-3
CASSLWTSGSRDTQYF
>TRBV6-5|TRBJ2-3
CASSYGTRRGGTQYF
>TRBV6-1|TRBJ2-7
CASSRGRSYEQYF
>TRBV18|TRBJ2-5
CASSPRGQETQYF
>TRBV7-7|TRBJ2-5
CASSPLETQYF
>TRBV6-1|TRBJ2-1
CASRTGPSYNEQFF
>TRBV27|TRBJ1-4
CASSVRPYEKLFF
>TRBV4-3|TRBJ2-7
CASSQGLGGGYEQYF
>TRBV5-1|TRBJ2-3
CASSRGPTDTQYF
>TRBV18|TRBJ1-1
CASSPSFNSEAFF
>TRBV14|TRBJ1-2
CASSQDPGIYGYTF
>TRBV28|TRBJ1-3
CASSLVTGTDTIYF
>TRBV5-1|TRBJ2-7
CASSQPGTGGISYEQYF
>TRBV4-3|TRBJ2-5
CASSQGERVEQYF
>TRBV6-1|TRBJ2-2
CASSVLPNTGELFF
>TRBV4-1|TRBJ2-5
CASSQDGGLAGAVETQYF
>TRBV5-6|TRBJ1-2
CASSSTPNYGYTF
>TRBV5-1|TRBJ2-2
CASSPTGIINTGELFF
>TRBV7-9|TRBJ2-3
CASSLVGGTDTQYF
>TRBV30|TRBJ2-7
CAWRQPSGSAYEQYF
>TRBV19|TRBJ2-1
CASSILTSGTGEQFF
>TRBV30|TRBJ1-5
CAWRGQGNQPQHF
>TRBV5-1|TRBJ2-1
CASSLAGTGSYNEQFF
>TRBV9|TRBJ2-5
CASSAGSRQETQYF
>TRBV7-9|TRBJ1-2
CASSATAGYGYTF
>TRBV7-2|TRBJ2-7
CASSLGGRQYEQYF
>TRBV7-3|TRBJ2-3
CASSFSASADTQYF
>TRBV5-4|TRBJ2-3
CASSLTSVLTDTQYF
>TRBV5-1|TRBJ2-7
CASSLVTDGEQYF
>TRBV2|TRBJ2-1
CASRPERELANEQFF
>TRBV29-1|TRBJ2-7
CSASDGLIRVAQYF
>TRBV7-9|TRBJ1-1
CASSLQGALNTEAFF
>TRBV7-2|TRBJ2-5
CASTRSGTGLGEQYF
>TRBV2|TRBJ1-1
CASSGAAFGTEAFF